The clone carrying this TCR beta chain was observed once. The CDR3 covers 13 residues. V was cut by 3 bases and J by 3 bases, with 7 bases left in between. The germline CDR1 and CDR2 sequences are SEHNR and FQNEAQ (reference sequence). Amplification used 60 Vbeta primers and 13 Jbeta primers. The protocol was immunoSEQ multiplex PCR, while the TCRdb copy is restricted to in-frame clones and leaves out a portion. Here the sample spans about 110,000 clones, just over 70% being singletons. This sample stems from a study of cytomegalovirus exposure and HLA in healthy donors. This TCR derives from a boy aged 5-17 years in good health and CMV-seronegative. The V gene is TRBV7-9, the J gene TRBJ2-3; no clear D gene. Material for sequencing was PBMCs. The CDR3 DNA follows: TGTGCCAGCAGCTTCCCCGGGACAGATACGCAGTATTTT. Translating it yields CASSFPGTDTQYF.